This TCR beta chain was sequenced in a study of OX40 agonist ivuxolimab in advanced cancers. Notes on the study in general: On average, CD8+ T cells showed a greater number of expanded clones than CD4+. Determination of antigen specificity was not performed for the expanded peripheral T cells.

Patients were ineligible given autoimmune disease history or systemic immunosuppression. Libraries were prepared by immunoSEQ multiplex PCR; TCRdb keeps only in-frame clonotypes and omits some of them. The sample carries 63,000 or so clones, more than 80% recorded once. Regarding this clone: Its antigen is not known.

In germline, CDR1 is LGHNA, CDR2 YNFKEQ. The V end lost 0 bases, the J end lost 0 bases, and 9 bases lay between the germline ends. CDR3 length: 16 amino acids. The material was CD4+ or CD8+ T cells sorted from blood, obtained in a trial of the OX40 agonist ivuxolimab. V gene TRBV4-2 combines with J gene TRBJ1-3; D uncertain. The origin of this receptor is an adult with an advanced solid tumor such as melanoma, head and neck, liver or kidney cancer. CDR3 protein: CASSQDFRFSGNTIYF. The CDR3 coding sequence is TGTGCCAGCAGCCAAGATTTTCGATTCTCTGGAAACACCATATATTTT.